One sample yielded the 5 T cell receptor beta chains listed below, sequenced in a study of post-analysis software for immune sequencing data. Study results and caveats: Patients carried four or five TRBV segments more frequently than controls did, and TRBV5-6, TRBV5-1 and TRBV20-1 were among them.

Unique molecular identifiers had been added to the TCR beta cDNA libraries. TCRdb processed the PCR reads anew with MiXCR; each CDR3 protein has one entry. The repertoire includes 250,000 to 300,000 distinct CDR3 sequences, 36% of them detected once, and less than 6% sits in the top ten. These TCRs' antigens remain unknown. Material: blood. These receptors were taken from a girl under 18 with multiple sclerosis.

A few counts support this clonotype. The chain links TRBV2 to TRBJ2-1; D unresolved. V dropped 2 bases and J dropped 6 bases, with 5 bases sitting between them. Germline CDR1 and CDR2: SNHLY and FYNNEI. The CDR3 spans 12 residues. CDR3 region: CASSEWGNEQFF. The DNA of the CDR3 is TGTGCCAGCAGTGAATGGGGCAATGAGCAGTTCTTC.

The chain joins TRBV5-6 to TRBJ2-1; no firm D call. Germline V gene data show CDR1 as SGHDT and CDR2 as YYEEEE. The CDR3 is 14 amino acids. Trimming cost V 1 base and J 12 bases, with 17 bases left between them. CDR3 DNA sequence: TGTGCCAGCAGCTTGCCTCCCCAGCGCCAAGTGCAGTTCTTC. It codes for CASSLPPQRQVQFF.

The chain is built from TRBV20-1 and TRBJ2-7; 10 positions match TRBD2. The V segment lost 5 bases and the J segment 5 bases; nucleotides outside the gene matches: 9. This CDR3 comprises 14 residues. Per the germline V gene, CDR1 is DFQATT and CDR2 is SNEGSKA (reference sequence). As DNA, the CDR3 is TGCAGTGCTCCTAGCGGGGGACCCCTGGACGAGCAGTACTTC. Translation gives CSAPSGGPLDEQYF.

The chain carries TRBV3-1 and TRBJ1-6, with 12 positions matching TRBD1. From germline, CDR1 is LGHDT and CDR2 YNNKEL (reference sequence). The trim removed 1 base at V and 12 bases at J, leaving 4 bases unmatched. This CDR3 has 15 residues. The CDR3 DNA reads as TGTGCCAGCAGCCAAGTCGGGACAGGGGGCCTACCCCTCCACTTT. It translates to CASSQVGTGGLPLHF.

The V gene is TRBV9, the J gene TRBJ2-3; a possible D gene is TRBD2 (6 bases). Germline CDR1 reads SGDLS; CDR2 reads YYNGEE. Trimming took 3 bases from V and 6 from J, leaving 17 bases between them. This CDR3 comprises 15 residues. The CDR3 here is CASSDHGGNTDTQYF. The CDR3 DNA reads TGTGCCAGCAGCGACCACGGGGGTAACACGGATACGCAGTATTTT.